These 28 T cell receptor beta chains came from one sample sequenced in a study of cytomegalovirus exposure and HLA in healthy donors. The study ran its PCR with 60 Vbeta and 13 Jbeta primers. Repertoires were generated with immunoSEQ multiplex PCR, while TCRdb's copy carries only in-frame clones and drops some. The sample records roughly 97,000 clones, over 9.5% being singletons. The sample was PBMCs. These receptors came from a man aged 40-55 years in good health and CMV-seropositive.

This clone was observed a few times. The chain is built from TRBV6-4 and TRBJ2-1, with a possible D match to TRBD2 (6 bases). The germline CDR1 and CDR2 sequences are MRHNA and SNTAGT. The CDR3 is made up of 16 amino acids. V was cut by 3 bases and J by 4 bases, with 16 bases left in between. The CDR3 DNA is TGTGCCAGCAGTGAGCTGGTAGCGGCGGGTTACAATGAGCAGTTCTTC. Residues: CASSELVAAGYNEQFF.

This rearrangement joins TRBV6-6 to TRBJ1-3; TRBD1 matches 7 bases. Germline values: CDR1 MNHNY, CDR2 SVGAGI (reference sequence). The CDR3 spans 16 residues. With 5 bases clipped from V and 0 bases from J, the junction kept 7 bases outside the gene matches. The DNA for the CDR3 is TGTGCCAGCAGTACCCAGGGACAGAGCTCTGGAAACACCATATATTTT. Its translation: CASSTQGQSSGNTIYF.

The genes are TRBV14 and TRBJ1-1; no clear D. The V gene lost 0 bases and the J gene lost 1 base, with 12 bases spanning the gap. Germline lookup yields CDR1 SGHDN and CDR2 FVKESK. The CDR3 spans 16 residues. The CDR3 sequence is CASSQDRRARNTEAFF. CDR3 bases: TGTGCCAGCAGCCAAGATCGGAGGGCACGGAACACTGAAGCTTTCTTT.

The chain is built from TRBV5-1 and TRBJ2-7, with 7 bases matching TRBD1. This CDR3 region has 13 residues. Germline CDR1 and CDR2: SGHRS and YFSETQ. V trimming: 3 bases; J trimming: 3 bases; junction bases outside the gene matches: 3. In DNA, the CDR3 is TGCGCCAGCAGCTCGGGACAGTTCTACGAGCAGTACTTC. It encodes CASSSGQFYEQYF.

The chain couples TRBV7-2 to TRBJ2-3; 9 positions agree with TRBD1. The V and J ends lost 5 bases and 6 bases, in that order; junction bases with no gene match: 12. CDR3 length: 16 amino acids. CDR1 is SGHTA, CDR2 FQGNSA, per germline. CDR3 residues: CASSRGQGPKVDTQYF. The CDR3 DNA reads TGTGCCAGCAGCCGCGGACAGGGGCCGAAAGTGGATACGCAGTATTTT.

V and J are TRBV19 and TRBJ2-7; 9 bases align to TRBD2. The ends lost 1 base at V and 3 bases at J; junction bases unmatched: 1. Germline V lookup: CDR1 LNHDA, CDR2 SQIVND (reference sequence). The CDR3 has 14 residues. Here the CDR3 DNA reads TGTGCCAGTAGTATAGGACTAGCGGACTACGAGCAGTACTTC. It specifies CASSIGLADYEQYF.

The V and J genes are TRBV28 and TRBJ1-2; 9 positions match TRBD1. The junction had 6 bases not matched to a gene; V was cut back by 5 bases and J by 2 bases. The CDR3 sequence is 15 residues long. Germline CDR1 reads MDHEN; CDR2 reads SYDVKM. The CDR3 region is CASSQDRGWNYGYTF. Here the CDR3 DNA reads TGTGCCAGCAGTCAGGACAGGGGATGGAACTATGGCTACACCTTC.

This clone was found a few times. The rearrangement uses TRBV5-1 and TRBJ1-4; TRBD1 aligns across 9 bases. This CDR3 contains 15 residues. V was pared by 4 bases and J by 8 bases, with 9 bases of the junction left unmatched. The germline gives CDR1 SGHRS, CDR2 YFSETQ. The CDR3 DNA is TGCGCCAGCAGCCTCGCCGGGACAGGGACCGAAAAACTGTTTTTT. Its translation: CASSLAGTGTEKLFF.

This clone was seen only a few times. The chain couples TRBV5-1 to TRBJ2-7; D might be TRBD1 (6 bases). This CDR3 is built from 14 residues. Germline CDR1 and CDR2: SGHRS and YFSETQ. V lost 1 base, J lost 0 bases, and 8 bases lay in between. The CDR3 loop reads CASSLPGASYEQYF. CDR3 DNA sequence: TGCGCCAGCAGCTTGCCAGGGGCCTCCTACGAGCAGTACTTC.

This chain connects TRBV7-2 to TRBJ2-2; 7 bases match TRBD1. With 5 bases clipped from V and 5 bases from J, the junction kept 5 bases outside the gene matches. CDR3 length: 14 amino acids. From germline, CDR1 is SGHTA and CDR2 FQGNSA. The CDR3 DNA reads TGTGCCAGCAGCCTACAGGGGAAGACCGGGGAGCTGTTTTTT. As protein: CASSLQGKTGELFF.

The sample holds one count of this clone. The chain couples TRBV29-1 to TRBJ2-2, with a possible D match to TRBD1 (5 bases). Germline CDR1 SQVTM, CDR2 ANQGSEA. The CDR3 spans 12 residues. The V and J ends lost 3 bases and 6 bases respectively, with 8 bases between them. DNA for the CDR3: TGCAGCGTTGACAGGGTGGCCGGGGAGCTGTTTTTT. Its protein is CSVDRVAGELFF.

The chain has TRBV5-1 and TRBJ1-6, with 7 nucleotides matching TRBD1. The CDR3 is made up of 14 amino acids. Germline CDR1 SGHRS, CDR2 YFSETQ. V shed 4 bases and J 10 bases; nucleotides not matched to a gene: 8. The CDR3 spells CASSPGQLLSPLHF. Written as DNA, the CDR3 is TGCGCCAGCAGCCCGGGACAGTTGCTATCACCCCTCCACTTT.

This clone was seen more than once but under ten times. The chain carries TRBV9 and TRBJ2-1; 7 nucleotides match TRBD2. Germline lookup yields CDR1 SGDLS and CDR2 YYNGEE. V gave up 4 bases and J gave up 6 bases; unmatched junction bases: 7. The CDR3 totals 14 residues. CDR3 DNA sequence: TGTGCCAGCAGCAAATCGGGGGGTGTCAATGAGCAGTTCTTC. Its protein product is CASSKSGGVNEQFF.

In this sample, this clone turned up a few times. The J gene is TRBJ2-2, the V gene TRBV18, with D unresolved. Trimming shortened V by 3 bases and J by 4 bases, and 12 bases separated the two germline ends. Germline V gives CDR1 KGHSH, CDR2 LQKENI. This CDR3 has 15 residues. The CDR3 spells CASSPPGVATGELFF. The CDR3 region has the DNA TGTGCCAGCTCACCTCCAGGCGTTGCCACCGGGGAGCTGTTTTTT.

This clone was counted only a few times. The V call is TRBV2, the J call TRBJ1-1; D uncertain. The CDR3 is 14 residues long. Between the trimmed V and J ends, which lost 1 base and 6 bases, there was a span of 12 bases. Germline V CDR1 and CDR2: SNHLY, FYNNEI. The CDR3 DNA follows: TGTGCCAGCAGTGAAGGCGGAGAGAGGGCTGAAGCTTTCTTT. Its translation is CASSEGGERAEAFF.

In this sample, this clone turned up a few times. The chain joins TRBV30 to TRBJ2-7; TRBD2 matches 7 bases. CDR3 size: 13 residues. V trimming: 0 bases; J trimming: 1 base; junction bases outside the gene matches: 0. Germline V gives CDR1 GTSNPN, CDR2 SVGIG (reference sequence). DNA for the CDR3: TGTGCCTGGAGTGTGGGGGGGTCCTACGAGCAGTACTTC. Translation: CAWSVGGSYEQYF.

The V and J genes are TRBV6-4 and TRBJ2-3; possibly TRBD1 for D (6 bases). Germline V CDR1 and CDR2: MRHNA, SNTAGT. The CDR3 covers 15 residues. V gave up 5 bases and J gave up 3 bases, with 15 bases separating them. The CDR3 coding sequence is TGTGCCAGCAGTCCCTCGGACAGCGATACAGATACGCAGTATTTT. This codes for CASSPSDSDTDTQYF.

Details on this clone: Other DNA sequences in this specimen translate into the identical CDR3. In DNA, the CDR3 is TGTGCTTCGGGAGTGTACTCTACTGAAGCTTTCTTT. It specifies CASGVYSTEAFF. The chain uses TRBV7-9 and TRBJ1-1, with unresolved D. This CDR3 comprises 12 residues. Germline V gene data show CDR1 as SEHNR and CDR2 as FQNEAQ (reference sequence).

The genes are TRBV2 and TRBJ2-1; D is possibly TRBD2 (5 bases). Germline assignment: CDR1 SNHLY and CDR2 FYNNEI. V was shortened by 2 bases and J by 8 bases, with 13 bases between the two germline ends. The CDR3 sequence is 14 residues long. The CDR3 loop is CASSEIGSHYEQFF. DNA for the CDR3: TGTGCCAGCAGTGAAATAGGGAGTCATTATGAGCAGTTCTTC.

This clone was recorded at least ten times. Written as DNA, the CDR3 is TGTGCCAGCAGCCACGGGAGTTCGGAGACCCAGTACTTC. This translates into CASSHGSSETQYF. The chain is built from TRBV14 and TRBJ2-5; the D gene is possibly TRBD2 (6 bases). The CDR3 covers 13 residues. The V end lost 3 bases, the J end lost 5 bases, and 10 bases lay between the germline ends. Germline CDR1 SGHDN, CDR2 FVKESK.

In its sample, this clone was seen a few times. CDR3 region: CASSLGWRYNEQFF. DNA of the CDR3: TGTGCCAGCAGCTTAGGTTGGAGATACAATGAGCAGTTCTTC. The V call is TRBV7-9, the J call TRBJ2-1; D is unclear. This CDR3 spans 14 amino acids. The germline V gene has CDR1 SEHNR and CDR2 FQNEAQ (reference sequence). V lost 1 base, J lost 4 bases, and 8 bases lay in between.

The J gene is TRBJ1-2, the V gene TRBV11-2, with a tentative D call TRBD1 (6 bases). The germline V gene encodes CDR1 SGHAT and CDR2 FQNNGV. V dropped 6 bases and J dropped 8 bases, with 16 bases sitting between them. The CDR3 consists of 13 residues. The CDR3 bases are TGTGCCAGCAGAACAGGGCAAGGACGAGGCTACACCTTC. It encodes CASRTGQGRGYTF.

This clone came up a few times. CDR3 sequence reads: CAISGGGQETQYF. CDR3 bases: TGTGCCATCAGTGGTGGGGGGCAAGAGACCCAGTACTTC. V usage is TRBV10-3 and J usage is TRBJ2-5, with TRBD2 as a possible D gene (6 bases). CDR3 length equals 13 residues. The germline V gene encodes CDR1 ENHRY and CDR2 SYGVKD. The V and J ends lost 4 bases and 2 bases respectively, with 8 bases between them.

The chain joins TRBV5-4 to TRBJ2-6, with unresolved D. Germline CDR1 is SGHNT and CDR2 is YYREEE (reference sequence). V lost 4 bases and J lost 0, with 8 bases in between. This CDR3 has 15 amino acids. DNA of the CDR3: TGTGCCAGCAGCCACAAAGTCTCTGGGGCCAACGTCCTGACTTTC. As protein: CASSHKVSGANVLTF.

The sample holds a few counts of this clone. The rearrangement joins TRBV7-8 to TRBJ2-7; TRBD2 aligns across 11 bases. This CDR3 is built from 15 residues. CDR1 SGHVS and CDR2 FQNEAQ come from the germline V gene. V was clipped by 6 bases and J by 4 bases; unmatched bases: 8. The CDR3 here is CASRDPRTSGYEQYF. CDR3 coding DNA: TGTGCCAGCAGAGACCCCCGGACTAGCGGGTACGAGCAGTACTTC.

The chain couples TRBV2 to TRBJ2-7; 11 nucleotides line up with TRBD2. Trimming at V came to 6 bases and at J to 3 bases, leaving 4 bases not matched to a gene. In germline, CDR1 is SNHLY, CDR2 FYNNEI. This CDR3 has 14 residues. The CDR3 region is CASSGTSGSYEQYF. DNA for the CDR3: TGTGCCAGCAGCGGCACTAGCGGGAGCTACGAGCAGTACTTC.

This clone was observed a handful of times. The V call is TRBV11-2, the J call TRBJ2-7; weak D call: TRBD2 (5 bases). Trimming pared 5 bases from V and 7 bases from J, leaving 21 bases between. CDR1 is SGHAT, CDR2 FQNNGV, per germline. The CDR3 totals 15 residues. The CDR3 DNA is TGTGCCAGCAGCAGGCGTGCGGTAACCCCGGGGGAGCAGTACTTC. This gives the protein CASSRRAVTPGEQYF.

The table lists this clone with a few counts. This sequence joins TRBV28 and TRBJ2-7, with 7 nucleotides matching TRBD1. V dropped 5 bases and J dropped 3; count of bases not matched to a gene: 4. Per the germline V gene, CDR1 is MDHEN and CDR2 is SYDVKM. The CDR3 contains 13 residues. The CDR3 region has the DNA TGTGCCAGCAGTCCCGGGACAGTCTACGAGCAGTACTTC. Its protein is CASSPGTVYEQYF.